Following are 18 T cell receptor beta chains from one sample sequenced in a study of T-cell memory formation after mild COVID-19. In TCRdb, the 5' RACE reads were re-called with MiXCR into one record per CDR3 protein. This sample yields 550,000 to 600,000 distinct CDR3 sequences, of which 17% are seen a single time; roughly 7.8% belongs to the top ten. The sample was PBMCs or a T cell subset sorted from them (not recorded which). Receptors originate from an adult woman who had mild COVID-19 (a few samples of this study predate the infection). Cell type and time point are not known.

In this sample, this clonotype turned up a few times. V gene TRBV24-1 combines with J gene TRBJ2-4, with a possible D match to TRBD1 (5 bases). The germline V gene has CDR1 KGHDR and CDR2 SFDVKD. Trimming shortened V by 4 bases and J by 5 bases, and 14 bases separated the two germline ends. There are 15 residues in the CDR3. CDR3 in amino acids: CATSESDSGQNIQYF. The CDR3 nucleotides read TGTGCCACCAGTGAGAGTGACAGTGGCCAAAACATTCAGTACTTC.

In this sample, this clonotype turned up many times. This chain joins TRBV5-1 and TRBJ2-2; D unresolved. There are 17 residues in the CDR3. CDR1 and CDR2 (germline): SGHRS, YFSETQ. The ends were cut back, 4 bases at V and 1 base at J, with 17 bases in the middle. The CDR3 DNA reads as TGCGCCAGCAGCCTCCGCTCAAGTGGGTGGAACACCGGGGAGCTGTTTTTT. This gives the protein CASSLRSSGWNTGELFF. The variable domain in full, completed from reference TRBV5-1 and TRBJ2-2, reads KAGVTQTPRYLIKTRGQQVTLSCSPISGHRSVSWYQQTPGQGLQFLFEYFSETQRNKGNFPGRFSGRQFSNSRSEMNVSTLELGDSALYLCASSLRSSGWNTGELFFGEGSRLTVL.

Only a few counts were recorded for this clonotype. This chain joins TRBV20-1 and TRBJ2-3; the D gene is possibly TRBD2 (6 bases). This CDR3 is 16 amino acids long. Germline V lookup: CDR1 DFQATT, CDR2 SNEGSKA (reference sequence). Trimming stripped 6 bases from V and 0 bases from J, with 19 bases between. The CDR3, as DNA: TGCAGTGCCAAACTCTCCCGGGACTTAAGCACAGATACGCAGTATTTT. Amino acids: CSAKLSRDLSTDTQYF.

The chain combines TRBV10-3 with TRBJ2-5; 8 bases align to TRBD2. The germline V gene encodes CDR1 ENHRY and CDR2 SYGVKD. J was trimmed by 3 bases and V by 8 bases; bases with no gene match: 5. This CDR3 has 13 amino acids. CDR3 nucleotide sequence: TGTGCCATCGGGACTAGAGCGGAAGAGACCCAGTACTTC. It is translated as CAIGTRAEETQYF.

This clonotype was seen only a few times. This sequence joins TRBV7-3 and TRBJ1-2; the match to TRBD1 covers 7 bases. From germline, CDR1 is SGHTA and CDR2 FQGTGA. The CDR3 totals 14 residues. V gave up 5 bases and J gave up 6 bases; unmatched junction bases: 9. CDR3 amino acids: CASSPTPGGDGYTF. For the CDR3, the DNA is TGTGCCAGCAGCCCAACCCCAGGGGGGGATGGCTACACCTTC.

V gene TRBV5-1 combines with J gene TRBJ2-5; 7 bases are shared with TRBD1. CDR1 is SGHRS and CDR2 is YFSETQ in the germline V gene. J was trimmed by 2 bases and V by 3 bases; bases with no gene match: 7. The CDR3 is 15 amino acids. The CDR3 loop reads CASSSGTDEQETQYF. The CDR3 bases are TGCGCCAGCAGCTCGGGGACAGACGAGCAAGAGACCCAGTACTTC.

This clonotype turned up a few times. The chain uses TRBV18 and TRBJ2-1; D is ambiguous. The CDR3 runs to 17 residues. Germline values: CDR1 KGHSH, CDR2 LQKENI. Trimming removed 0 bases from V and 0 bases from J, with 12 bases in between. In DNA, the CDR3 is TGTGCCAGCTCACCACCCCCCCCGAAGGGCTCCTACAATGAGCAGTTCTTC. Its protein product is CASSPPPPKGSYNEQFF.

The genes are TRBV19 and TRBJ1-5; possibly TRBD1 for D (5 bases). Trimming left V 7 bases short and J 11 bases short, with 21 bases between. The CDR3 is 14 residues long. CDR1 is LNHDA and CDR2 is SQIVND in the germline V gene (reference sequence). The chain's CDR3 is CASTIQVGVIAQHF. Written as DNA, the CDR3 is TGTGCCAGTACCATACAGGTGGGGGTAATCGCCCAGCATTTT.

In this sample, this clonotype turned up a few times. The rearrangement joins TRBV7-3 to TRBJ2-1; D remains unclear. This CDR3 is 17 amino acids long. Germline assignment: CDR1 SGHTA and CDR2 FQGTGA. Trimming took off 0 bases at V and 4 bases at J, with 16 bases between the two ends. The CDR3 DNA follows: TGTGCCAGCAGCTTAACGGGTGGGCAGCCCGGTTACAATGAGCAGTTCTTC. Translating it yields CASSLTGGQPGYNEQFF.

Many counts were recorded for this clonotype. This chain joins TRBV20-1 and TRBJ2-1, with no clear D. Per germline, CDR1 DFQATT and CDR2 SNEGSKA (reference sequence). V was cut by 3 bases and J by 2 bases, with 14 bases left in between. The CDR3 runs 15 residues. CDR3: CSASNTVDPYNEQFF. The CDR3 DNA sequence: TGCAGTGCTAGTAACACAGTTGACCCCTACAATGAGCAGTTCTTC.

The gene calls are TRBV3-1 and TRBJ2-7; TRBD1 matches at 7 bases. Germline V CDR1 and CDR2: LGHDT, YNNKEL (reference sequence). V was clipped by 2 bases and J by 4 bases; unmatched bases: 11. There are 16 residues in the CDR3. The CDR3 region has the DNA TGTGCCAGCAGCCAAAGGAACAGGGGAGTATTGTACGAGCAGTACTTC. This sequence encodes CASSQRNRGVLYEQYF.

This clonotype occurred a few times. The V call is TRBV11-2, the J call TRBJ2-5; a weak D match, TRBD2 (6 bases). Germline V gives CDR1 SGHAT, CDR2 FQNNGV. V was trimmed by 3 bases and J by 5 bases, leaving 13 bases between them. This CDR3 has 14 residues. CDR3 bases: TGTGCCAGCAGCTTGGGCGGGAAGGCCGAGACCCAGTACTTC. Translating gives CASSLGGKAETQYF.

This clonotype was observed a handful of times. The chain carries TRBV6-2 or TRBV6-3 and TRBJ1-1, with 10 bases aligning to TRBD1. The CDR3 is 17 residues long. The V and J ends lost 0 bases and 2 bases, in that order; junction bases with no gene match: 6. The germline V gene encodes CDR1 MNHEY and CDR2 SVGEGT. CDR3 amino acids: CASSYSGDRGLNTEAFF. For the CDR3, the DNA is TGTGCCAGCAGTTACTCGGGGGACAGGGGCCTTAACACTGAAGCTTTCTTT.

CDR3 DNA: TGCAGTGCTAGAGAAACACGGTACGAGCAGTACTTC. It encodes CSARETRYEQYF. V is TRBV20-1 and J is TRBJ2-7, with D unresolved. The V end lost 0 bases, the J end lost 4 bases, and 7 bases lay between the germline ends. Germline values: CDR1 DFQATT, CDR2 SNEGSKA (reference sequence). The CDR3 totals 12 residues.

This clonotype has a handful of counts. This sequence joins TRBV6-1 and TRBJ2-5; 10 bases agree with TRBD1. From germline, CDR1 is MNHNS and CDR2 SASEGT. This CDR3 contains 16 residues. V shed 3 bases and J 4 bases; nucleotides not matched to a gene: 8. The CDR3 region is CASSERDRGEGETQYF. Here the CDR3 DNA reads TGTGCCAGCAGTGAGAGGGACAGGGGAGAGGGAGAGACCCAGTACTTC.

This clonotype showed up just a few times. The genes are TRBV2 and TRBJ1-5, with D hard to call. Trimming pared 7 bases from V and 6 bases from J, leaving 10 bases between. This CDR3 has 12 residues. CDR1 is SNHLY, CDR2 FYNNEI, per germline. The CDR3 protein is CASMGFGQPQHF. The CDR3 DNA reads TGTGCCAGCATGGGGTTCGGTCAGCCCCAGCATTTT. The full variable domain, in which reference TRBV2 and TRBJ1-5 provide the parts outside the CDR3, is EPEVTQTPSHQVTQMGQEVILRCVPISNHLYFYWYRQILGQKVEFLVSFYNNEISEKSEIFDDQFSVERPDGSNFTLKIRSTKLEDSAMYFCASMGFGQPQHFGDGTRLSIL.

This clonotype came up many times. The V call is TRBV5-4, the J call TRBJ2-1, with unresolved D. CDR1 is SGHNT, CDR2 YYREEE, per germline (reference sequence). The CDR3 is 12 amino acids. V lost 4 bases and J 7 bases, leaving 9 bases between the germline ends. CDR3 amino acids: CASSLDRNEQFF. In DNA form, the CDR3 reads TGTGCCAGCAGCCTTGATCGGAATGAGCAGTTCTTC.

The rearrangement uses TRBV7-2 and TRBJ1-3; 9 bases are shared with TRBD1. Trimming cost V 5 bases and J 2 bases; bases outside gene matches: 10. The CDR3 runs 17 residues. Germline lookup yields CDR1 SGHTA and CDR2 FQGNSA. CDR3 DNA: TGTGCCAGCAGCCTGACCCCGGGACAGGGCCCTGGAAACACCATATATTTT. Translated, it gives CASSLTPGQGPGNTIYF.